This T cell receptor beta chain was identified during a study of blood T cell repertoires in COVID-19. Study-level background: T cells, B-cell-depleted T cells, or PBMCs supplied cDNA or gDNA.

This clone was seen just once. Unmatched junction bases numbered 8, after V lost 3 bases and J lost 7 bases. The CDR3 is 14 amino acids. Germline CDR1 MDHEN, CDR2 SYDVKM. Methods used by the authors: Amplification of reference gene primers was used by the study to estimate nucleated cell counts. Measured with immunoSEQ multiplex PCR; TCRdb has only the in-frame clones, and not every one. V and J calls plus clone size are reproduced from that table; the DNA served to infer D and trimming. The sample yields 150,000 to 200,000 clones, 90% seen once. This chain joins TRBV28 and TRBJ1-1, with 7 bases lining up with TRBD1. The receptor was isolated from a man aged 50 to 59 with acute or convalescent COVID-19. The sample taken for sequencing was peripheral blood. DNA for the CDR3: TGTGCCAGCAGTTTGATAGGCAGGGGGAGTGAAGCTTTCTTT. Translated, it gives CASSLIGRGSEAFF.